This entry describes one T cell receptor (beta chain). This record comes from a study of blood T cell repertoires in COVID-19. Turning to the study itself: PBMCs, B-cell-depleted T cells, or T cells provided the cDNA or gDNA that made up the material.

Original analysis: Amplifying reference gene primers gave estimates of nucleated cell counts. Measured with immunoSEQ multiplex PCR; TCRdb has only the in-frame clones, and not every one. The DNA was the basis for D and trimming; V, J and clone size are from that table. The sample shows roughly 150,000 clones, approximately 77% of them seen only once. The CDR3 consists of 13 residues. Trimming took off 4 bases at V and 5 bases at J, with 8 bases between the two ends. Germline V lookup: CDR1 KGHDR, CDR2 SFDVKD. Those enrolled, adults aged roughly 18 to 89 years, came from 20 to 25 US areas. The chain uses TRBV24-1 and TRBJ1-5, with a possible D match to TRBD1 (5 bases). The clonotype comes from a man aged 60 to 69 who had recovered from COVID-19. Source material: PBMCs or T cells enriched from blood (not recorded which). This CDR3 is CATSDRRDQPQHF. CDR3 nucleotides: TGTGCCACCAGTGACCGCAGGGATCAGCCCCAGCATTTT.